Listed here are 24 T cell receptor beta chains from one sample, sequenced in a study of T cell repertoires in cytomegalovirus infection. MiXCR, run by TCRdb on the reads, gives a single entry per CDR3 protein. The sample holds 600,000 to 700,000 distinct CDR3 sequences, roughly 36% seen once. Which antigens these TCRs recognize remains unknown. The specimen was cultured PBMCs, collected from culture after CMV antigen stimulation. All receptors come from a human donor in good health (CMV status not recorded). Some clones in this sample may be carry-over from other donors' samples.

The gene calls are TRBV7-9 and TRBJ2-3; D not certain. The germline gives CDR1 SEHNR, CDR2 FQNEAQ (reference sequence). The ends were cut back, 5 bases at V and 4 bases at J, with 16 bases in the middle. The CDR3 runs to 15 residues. The CDR3 protein is CASSVNGVSADTQYF. As DNA, the CDR3 is TGTGCCAGCAGCGTCAATGGGGTATCCGCAGATACGCAGTATTTT.

The chain recombines TRBV10-3 with TRBJ1-2, with TRBD1 as a possible D gene (5 bases). The V gene's germline CDR1 is ENHRY and CDR2 SYGVKD. V was cut by 4 bases and J by 5 bases, with 11 bases left in between. CDR3 length: 13 amino acids. CDR3 nucleotides: TGTGCCATCAGTGGGGAGGGGCAGTATGGCTACACCTTC. Its translation is CAISGEGQYGYTF.

This clonotype has only a few counts. J is TRBJ1-5 and V is TRBV27, with D perhaps matching TRBD1 (5 bases). Germline V lookup: CDR1 MNHEY, CDR2 SMNVEV (reference sequence). V was trimmed by 5 bases and J by 0 bases, leaving 11 bases between them. The CDR3 consists of 15 residues. CDR3 coding DNA: TGTGCCAGCAGTCCCGCCAGGGATAGCAATCAGCCCCAGCATTTT. This encodes CASSPARDSNQPQHF.

The chain has TRBV18 and TRBJ1-4, with TRBD1 matching 11 bases. The CDR3 consists of 16 residues. Germline CDR1 reads KGHSH; CDR2 reads LQKENI. The J segment lost 7 bases and the V segment lost 3 bases, leaving 7 bases of the junction unmatched. As DNA, the CDR3 is TGTGCCAGCTCACCGCAACGCGGGACAGGGGGTGAAAAACTGTTTTTT. Translated: CASSPQRGTGGEKLFF.

This clonotype was counted only a few times. The V gene is TRBV20-1, the J gene TRBJ1-6, with D uncertain. V lost 0 bases and J lost 6, with 9 bases in between. CDR3 size: 14 residues. Per the germline V gene, CDR1 is DFQATT and CDR2 is SNEGSKA (reference sequence). CDR3 residues: CSARDLRTNSPLHF. As DNA, the CDR3 is TGCAGTGCTAGAGATCTTAGGACTAATTCACCCCTCCACTTT.

This clonotype came up a few times. The V and J genes are TRBV19 and TRBJ1-1; TRBD1 agrees at 10 bases. The CDR3 totals 13 residues. Unmatched junction bases numbered 8, after V lost 5 bases and J lost 11 bases. In germline, CDR1 is LNHDA, CDR2 SQIVND (reference sequence). The CDR3: CASSVFPGQGAFF. In DNA, the CDR3 is TGTGCCAGTAGTGTGTTCCCGGGACAGGGGGCTTTCTTT.

The table lists this clonotype with a count of one. CDR3 protein: CASSLGWGQDQETQYF. DNA of the CDR3: TGTGCCAGCAGCTTAGGATGGGGACAGGATCAAGAGACCCAGTACTTC. The chain has TRBV7-6 and TRBJ2-5, with 8 bases fitting TRBD1. J was trimmed by 2 bases and V by 1 base; bases with no gene match: 6. Looked up from germline, CDR1 is SGHVS and CDR2 is FNYEAQ. The CDR3 loop spans 16 amino acids.

The sample holds a few counts of this clonotype. The rearrangement joins TRBV6-6 to TRBJ1-1; no definite D call. Germline CDR1 and CDR2: MNHNY and SVGAGI (reference sequence). The CDR3 extends over 13 amino acids. Trimming stripped 2 bases from V and 3 bases from J, with 7 bases between. The CDR3: CASSYGRDTEAFF. The DNA of the CDR3 is TGTGCCAGCAGTTACGGTAGGGACACTGAAGCTTTCTTT.

This clonotype was seen many times. The CDR3 sequence: CASSFGAGVETQYF. The CDR3, as DNA: TGTGCCAGCAGCTTCGGAGCGGGGGTGGAGACCCAGTACTTC. This chain connects TRBV7-2 to TRBJ2-5, with 8 nucleotides matching TRBD2. The trim removed 3 bases at V and 5 bases at J, leaving 5 bases unmatched. This CDR3 is built from 14 residues. CDR1 SGHTA and CDR2 FQGNSA come from the germline V gene.

This chain links TRBV5-6 with TRBJ2-1, with a tentative D call TRBD2 (10 bases). The germline gives CDR1 SGHDT, CDR2 YYEEEE. The CDR3 consists of 18 residues. Trimming took 3 bases from V and 8 from J, leaving 27 bases between them. The CDR3 region has the DNA TGTGCCAGCAGCTCAGGGACAGGGCTACTAGCGGGGCGAGATGAGCAGTTCTTC. This codes for CASSSGTGLLAGRDEQFF.

This chain joins TRBV5-4 and TRBJ1-1; 9 positions agree with TRBD1. Germline V gene data show CDR1 as SGHNT and CDR2 as YYREEE (reference sequence). With V trimmed by 4 bases and J by 1 base, 5 bases remained unmatched. There are 15 residues in the CDR3. CDR3 loop: CASSIRQGENTEAFF. CDR3 sequence (DNA): TGTGCCAGCAGCATTAGACAGGGGGAGAACACTGAAGCTTTCTTT.

The chain has TRBV4-3 and TRBJ1-3; D call uncertain. Trimming cost V 0 bases and J 0 bases, with 6 bases left between them. The CDR3 sequence is 15 residues long. CDR1 and CDR2 from the germline V gene are LGHNA and YSLEER. The CDR3 DNA sequence: TGCGCCAGCAGCCAAGACTCGGCCTCTGGAAACACCATATATTTT. This gives the protein CASSQDSASGNTIYF.

This rearrangement joins TRBV12-3 or TRBV12-4 to TRBJ2-1; TRBD1 agrees at 11 bases. There are 15 residues in the CDR3. J gave up 8 bases and V 3 bases, and 6 bases lay outside the gene matches. The DNA for the CDR3 is TGTGCCAGCAGTTTTCCGGGACAGGGGGTGGATGAGCAGTTCTTC. Protein: CASSFPGQGVDEQFF.

The chain carries TRBV7-2 and TRBJ1-3; TRBD1 might be the D (6 bases). Germline V gene lookup returns CDR1 SGHTA and CDR2 FQGNSA. The CDR3 consists of 16 residues. The ends were cut back, 5 bases at V and 4 bases at J, with 18 bases in the middle. The CDR3, as DNA: TGTGCCAGCAGCCGAGCCGGGGGCGGGGCCGGAAACACCATATATTTT. This gives the protein CASSRAGGGAGNTIYF.

This clonotype was counted between two and nine times. The chain joins TRBV12-3 or TRBV12-4 to TRBJ2-2; D may be TRBD2 (5 bases). The CDR3 has 16 amino acids. Trimming took off 5 bases at V and 0 bases at J, with 13 bases between the two ends. The CDR3 coding sequence is TGTGCCAGCAGTAAGCCAGCGGCAGCGAACACCGGGGAGCTGTTTTTT. This sequence encodes CASSKPAAANTGELFF.

This clonotype was counted at least ten times. V is TRBV7-2 and J is TRBJ2-1; D is perhaps TRBD2 (5 bases). This CDR3 contains 15 residues. Germline assignment: CDR1 SGHTA and CDR2 FQGNSA. V was pared by 1 base and J by 5 bases, with 12 bases between. CDR3 sequence reads: CASSLVSGLNNEQFF. CDR3 nucleotide sequence: TGTGCCAGCAGCTTAGTAAGCGGTTTAAACAATGAGCAGTTCTTC.

This clonotype showed up just a few times. The chain employs TRBV7-9 and TRBJ2-7, with 7 bases that match TRBD2. This CDR3 contains 17 residues. Germline CDR1 and CDR2: SEHNR and FQNEAQ (reference sequence). After removal of 4 bases from V and 2 bases from J, the junction contained 14 bases not matched to a gene. The CDR3 protein is CASSSYLTSSTTYEQYF. The CDR3 bases are TGTGCCAGCAGCTCCTACCTGACTAGCTCTACAACCTACGAGCAGTACTTC.

The rearrangement uses TRBV4-1 and TRBJ2-5, with D perhaps assigned TRBD1 or TRBD2 (5 bases each). Germline values: CDR1 MGHRA, CDR2 YSYEKL. The CDR3 consists of 14 residues. Trimming cost V 3 bases and J 5 bases, with 13 bases left between them. The CDR3 coding sequence is TGCGCCAGCAGCCAGGTCGGGACGTGGGAGACCCAGTACTTC. This gives the protein CASSQVGTWETQYF.

This sequence joins TRBV20-1 and TRBJ1-2, with 9 bases identical to TRBD1. This CDR3 contains 14 residues. Per germline, CDR1 DFQATT and CDR2 SNEGSKA (reference sequence). CDR3 amino acids: CSVMGWDREGGYTF. In DNA form, the CDR3 reads TGCAGCGTAATGGGATGGGACAGGGAAGGTGGCTACACCTTC.

In its sample, this clonotype was seen once. The rearrangement uses TRBV19 and TRBJ1-5, with D uncertain. The ends were cut back, 5 bases at V and 5 bases at J, with 7 bases in the middle. Germline-derived CDR1 and CDR2 are LNHDA and SQIVND (reference sequence). The length of the CDR3 is 12 residues. The CDR3 is CASSWWDQPQHF. DNA for the CDR3: TGTGCCAGTAGTTGGTGGGATCAGCCCCAGCATTTT.

A few counts support this clonotype. The rearrangement links TRBV2 to TRBJ1-6; D unclear. The V and J ends lost 6 bases and 7 bases respectively, with 10 bases between them. The germline gives CDR1 SNHLY, CDR2 FYNNEI. There are 13 residues in the CDR3. The chain's CDR3 is CASSASSNSPLHF. The CDR3, as DNA: TGTGCCAGCAGCGCGTCCTCAAATTCACCCCTCCACTTT.

This clonotype was detected ten times or more. J is TRBJ2-2 and V is TRBV7-2; no clear D. Trimming took off 5 bases at V and 2 bases at J, with 15 bases between the two ends. The germline gives CDR1 SGHTA, CDR2 FQGNSA. This CDR3 has 16 amino acids. The CDR3 sequence: CASSLNSAQNTGELFF. The CDR3 nucleotides read TGTGCCAGCAGCCTGAACAGTGCCCAAAACACCGGGGAGCTGTTTTTT.

CDR3 sequence (DNA): TGTGCCAGCAGCCAACCAACCTACAATGAGCAGTTCTTC. Its translation: CASSQPTYNEQFF. The rearrangement links TRBV11-2 to TRBJ2-1; D is uncertain. The V gene's germline CDR1 is SGHAT and CDR2 FQNNGV. V was shortened by 5 bases and J by 2 bases, with 7 bases between the two germline ends. CDR3 size: 13 residues.

This clonotype came up a few times. The chain combines TRBV7-9 with TRBJ2-3; 8 bases align to TRBD1. This CDR3 is 14 amino acids long. The germline gives CDR1 SEHNR, CDR2 FQNEAQ (reference sequence). V was clipped by 5 bases and J by 4 bases; unmatched bases: 5. The chain's CDR3 is CASSPGQVADTQYF. In nucleotides, the CDR3 is TGTGCCAGCAGCCCGGGACAGGTAGCAGATACGCAGTATTTT.